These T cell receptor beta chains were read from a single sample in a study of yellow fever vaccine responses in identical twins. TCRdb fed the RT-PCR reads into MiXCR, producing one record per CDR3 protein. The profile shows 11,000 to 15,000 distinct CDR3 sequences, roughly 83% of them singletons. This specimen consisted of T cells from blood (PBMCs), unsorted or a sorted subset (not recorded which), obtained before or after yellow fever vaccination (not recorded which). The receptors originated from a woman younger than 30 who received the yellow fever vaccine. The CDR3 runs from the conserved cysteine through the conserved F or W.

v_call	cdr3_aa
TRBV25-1	CASIQKGRGGAGELFF
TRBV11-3	CASSREVTEAFF
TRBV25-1	CASLLAGQETQYF
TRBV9	CASSVTQGFGEKLFF
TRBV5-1	CASSFRDRARSGANVLTF
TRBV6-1	CASSEREGADTQYF
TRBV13	CASKLAGEETQYF
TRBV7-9	CASSLWVGAPDPYNEQFF
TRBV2	CASSSDRAQPQHF
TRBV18	CASSPTDRGNTEAFF
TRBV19	CASRQRGYNEQFF
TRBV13	CASRGQANEQFF
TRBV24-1	CATSDLRQGNEQFF
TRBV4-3	CASSLGTPDTQYF
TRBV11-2	CASHRGPGNEQFF
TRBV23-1	CASSQSAGGAFHEQFF
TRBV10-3	CAISDWRGSSGNTIYF
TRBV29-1	CSVGEIGETQYF
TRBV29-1	CSVLLSGANVLTF
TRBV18	CASSLPGSQETQYF
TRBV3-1	CASSQRGNSNQPQHF